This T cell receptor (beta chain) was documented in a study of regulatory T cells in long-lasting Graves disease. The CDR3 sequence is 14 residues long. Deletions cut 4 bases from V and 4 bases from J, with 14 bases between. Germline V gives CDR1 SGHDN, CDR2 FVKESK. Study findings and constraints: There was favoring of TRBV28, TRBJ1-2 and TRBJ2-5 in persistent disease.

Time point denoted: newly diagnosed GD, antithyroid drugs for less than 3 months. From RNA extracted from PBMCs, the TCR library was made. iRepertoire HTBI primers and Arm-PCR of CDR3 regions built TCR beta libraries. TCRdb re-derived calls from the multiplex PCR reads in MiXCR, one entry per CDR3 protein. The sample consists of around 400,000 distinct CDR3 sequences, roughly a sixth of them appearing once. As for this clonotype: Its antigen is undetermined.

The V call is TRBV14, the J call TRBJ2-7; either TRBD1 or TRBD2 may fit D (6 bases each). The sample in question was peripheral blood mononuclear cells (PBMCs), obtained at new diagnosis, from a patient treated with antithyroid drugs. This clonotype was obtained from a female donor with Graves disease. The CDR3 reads CASSRRGDVYEQYF. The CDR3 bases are TGTGCCAGCAGCCGGAGGGGGGACGTTTACGAGCAGTACTTC.